The T cell receptor (beta chain) described here comes from a study (dated by TCRdb to the mid-2010s). Context from the whole study: The study tested whether tumor-infiltrating Tregs in breast cancer are recruited from blood Tregs or converted in situ from other CD4+ T cell subsets.

Full-length TCR variable regions were amplified by 5' RACE PCR using constant-region reverse primers, and then by semi-nested PCR using Nested Universal Primer A. The ReliaPrep RNA Cell Miniprep System was used to extract total RNA, which was then reverse transcribed into 5'RACE-ready cDNA with the SMARTer RACE 5'/3' Kit. Multiplex adaptors were used to barcode the full-length TCR alpha and beta libraries, which were then sequenced on an Illumina MiSeq. Concerning the study's data processing: For each of nine subset-tissue groups, sequencing data from the five patients were combined, and the groups were compared by unsupervised clustering of TCR gene usage. The Morisita-Horn index was used to calculate repertoire similarity, with shared sequences weighted by how much each contributed to each repertoire. TCRdb's own reprocessing of the public reads used fastp at Q25 and MiXCR and kept productive beta chains. One record per CDR3 amino acid sequence lists the most common genes and DNA. The V and J calls and clone size are TCRdb's, not the authors'. For this sample the table gives some 13,000 distinct CDR3 sequences, of which 23% were detected only once. Around 3.3% of the sample is held by the ten biggest clonotypes.

What the study reported, not specific to this receptor: The greatest overlap of tumor-infiltrating Treg TCR alpha and beta sequences was observed with tumor naive CD4+ T cells, followed by blood naive CD4+ T cells. Tumor memory CD4+ T cell TCR gene usage was found to cluster with blood and lymph node memory CD4+ cells and with lymph node naive CD4+ cells. The validation in the larger cohort was limited to a single TCR beta V-J rearrangement instead of whole repertoires.

Naive CD4+ T cells were purified with the Miltenyi Naive CD4+ T Cell Isolation kit, with Tregs depleted using CD25 microbeads. Tregs, naive and memory CD4+ T cells from tumor, blood and ipsilateral draining lymph nodes of five breast cancer patients underwent full-length TCR alpha and beta sequencing. Ficoll density gradient centrifugation was used to isolate mononuclear cells from lymph nodes or from 40 to 50 ml of peripheral blood. Sorted cell populations were confirmed by FACS to exceed 90% purity. The CDR3 runs 12 amino acids, cysteine and phenylalanine included. Only CDR3 DNA is held: 36 bases, read in frame from base 1. V is reduced by 1 base and J by 7 bases, leaving a spacing of 7 bases between them. The germline V gene (reference sequence) provides CDR1 SEHNR and CDR2 FQNEAQ. Points on this clonotype: Its antigen has not been determined. No much larger clonotype is one base removed from it; base qualities were not supplied.

The sample was naive CD4+ T cells sorted from blood. In light of the paper, this sample's cell subset or site label describes: naive CD4+ T cells, CD4+CD45RA+CD25-. Recombination linked TRBV7-9 to TRBJ1-1; the D segment cannot be called with confidence. The TCR originated in a female donor with breast cancer. This receptor carries the CDR3 CASSLVRGEAFF. The nucleotide sequence is TGTGCCAGCAGCTTAGTTCGAGGTGAAGCTTTCTTT. The full variable domain, completed from the reference TRBV7-9 and TRBJ1-1 proteins outside the CDR3, reads DTGVSQNPRHKITKRGQNVTFRCDPISEHNRLYWYRQTLGQGPEFLTYFQNEAQLEKSRLLSDRFSAERPKGSFSTLEIQRTEQGDSAMYLCASSLVRGEAFFGQGTRLTVV.